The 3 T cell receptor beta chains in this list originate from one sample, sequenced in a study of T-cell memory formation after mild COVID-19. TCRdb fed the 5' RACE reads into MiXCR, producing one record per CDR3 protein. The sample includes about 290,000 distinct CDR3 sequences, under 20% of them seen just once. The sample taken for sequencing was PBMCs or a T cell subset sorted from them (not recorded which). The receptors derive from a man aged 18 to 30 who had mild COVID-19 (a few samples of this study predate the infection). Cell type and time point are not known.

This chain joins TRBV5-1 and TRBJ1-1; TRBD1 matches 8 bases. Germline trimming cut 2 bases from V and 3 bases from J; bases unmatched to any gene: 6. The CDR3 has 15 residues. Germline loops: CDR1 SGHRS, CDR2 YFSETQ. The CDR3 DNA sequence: TGCGCCAGCAGCTTAAGACAGGGGTGGGACACTGAAGCTTTCTTT. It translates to CASSLRQGWDTEAFF.

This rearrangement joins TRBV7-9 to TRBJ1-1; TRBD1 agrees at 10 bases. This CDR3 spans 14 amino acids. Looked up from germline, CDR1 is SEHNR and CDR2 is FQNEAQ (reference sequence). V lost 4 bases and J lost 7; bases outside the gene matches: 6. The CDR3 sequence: CASSSRTGGDEAFF. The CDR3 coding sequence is TGTGCCAGCAGCTCCCGGACAGGGGGAGATGAAGCTTTCTTT.

This CDR3 is CASNRRGAEGRETQYF. DNA of the CDR3: TGTGCCAGCAATCGCCGGGGGGCCGAAGGGAGGGAGACCCAGTACTTC. The chain is built from TRBV12-3 or TRBV12-4 and TRBJ2-5; D is possibly TRBD2 (7 bases). The CDR3 covers 16 residues. The V and J ends lost 7 bases and 5 bases respectively, with 23 bases between them.